This passage covers 23 T cell receptor beta chains from one sample sequenced in a study of control samples from healthy donors and cancer patients. Some clones are missing from TCRdb's copy, which holds only in-frame ones; the method was immunoSEQ multiplex PCR. The table lists approximately 100,000 clones, 90% of them singletons. Sequencing was carried out using blood. These receptors were collected from a human donor in good health. The donor label of this sample is uncertain.

The CDR3 nucleotides are TGTGCCAGCAGCCGTAGGGCAGGGGGCTGGACAGATACGCAGTATTTT. It yields the protein CASSRRAGGWTDTQYF. This chain uses TRBV7-3 with TRBJ2-3; the match to TRBD1 covers 8 bases. The CDR3 loop spans 16 amino acids. Germline assignment: CDR1 SGHTA and CDR2 FQGTGA. The trim removed 5 bases at V and 3 bases at J, leaving 10 bases unmatched. The full variable domain, its missing parts supplied by reference TRBV7-3 and TRBJ2-3, is GAGVSQTPSNKVTEKGKYVELRCDPISGHTALYWYRQSLGQGPEFLIYFQGTGAADDSGLPNDRFFAVRPEGSVSTLKIQRTERGDSAVYLCASSRRAGGWTDTQYFGPGTRLTVL.

This clone has a handful of counts. V usage is TRBV7-9 and J usage is TRBJ1-2; D is ambiguous. Looked up from germline, CDR1 is SEHNR and CDR2 is FQNEAQ (reference sequence). CDR3 length: 17 amino acids. Trimming shortened V by 4 bases and J by 3 bases, and 21 bases separated the two germline ends. The CDR3 region has the DNA TGTGCCAGCAGCTCCCACCTCGGGAGGGTTAGAGACTATGGCTACACCTTC. It is translated as CASSSHLGRVRDYGYTF.

The chain carries TRBV19 and TRBJ1-3, with a possible D match to TRBD1 (5 bases). The CDR3 has 17 residues. Germline CDR1 LNHDA, CDR2 SQIVND (reference sequence). V was clipped by 7 bases and J by 0 bases, with 19 bases between them. The CDR3 coding sequence is TGTGCCAGTACCACACGAGCTCAGGGTGCCTCTGGAAACACCATATATTTT. Protein: CASTTRAQGASGNTIYF.

This clone was observed once. This chain joins TRBV28 and TRBJ2-2, with D perhaps TRBD1 (5 bases). The CDR3 loop spans 14 amino acids. Germline V gives CDR1 MDHEN, CDR2 SYDVKM. Trimming took 7 bases from V and 4 from J, leaving 13 bases between them. CDR3 residues: CASISAQGTGELFF. The CDR3 DNA reads as TGTGCCAGCATCTCGGCCCAGGGCACCGGGGAGCTGTTTTTT.

This clone was counted once. The V call is TRBV29-1, the J call TRBJ1-2; tentatively, D is TRBD1 (6 bases). This CDR3 comprises 15 residues. Trimming removed 7 bases at V and 2 bases at J, with 20 bases between. Per the germline V gene, CDR1 is SQVTM and CDR2 is ANQGSEA. The CDR3 is CSAVITGKLNYGYTF. CDR3 coding DNA: TGCAGCGCCGTTATTACAGGGAAATTAAACTATGGCTACACCTTC.

V usage is TRBV19 and J usage is TRBJ1-3, with a weak D call TRBD1 (5 bases). CDR1 is LNHDA and CDR2 is SQIVND in the germline V gene (reference sequence). The CDR3 totals 14 residues. With 5 bases removed from V and 6 bases from J, the gap between germline ends came to 14 bases. In DNA form, the CDR3 reads TGTGCCAGTAGTCCAACTGGGACGGCAAACACCATATATTTT. Amino acid sequence: CASSPTGTANTIYF.

The J gene is TRBJ2-3, the V gene TRBV4-3; 8 bases fit TRBD2. This CDR3 spans 16 amino acids. CDR1 and CDR2 (germline): LGHNA, YSLEER. V gave up 4 bases and J gave up 0 bases; unmatched junction bases: 6. CDR3 amino acids: CASSRSGGGSTDTQYF. The CDR3 nucleotides are TGCGCCAGCAGCCGATCCGGGGGGGGCAGCACAGATACGCAGTATTTT.

This chain connects TRBV7-9 to TRBJ1-5, with D uncertain. The V gene lost 1 base and the J gene lost 9 bases, with 7 bases spanning the gap. The germline V gene has CDR1 SEHNR and CDR2 FQNEAQ (reference sequence). CDR3 length equals 12 residues. CDR3 protein: CASSLEIAPQHF. Written as DNA, the CDR3 is TGTGCCAGCAGCTTAGAGATAGCGCCCCAGCATTTT.

The V and J genes are TRBV19 and TRBJ1-6; D call uncertain. Germline V gives CDR1 LNHDA, CDR2 SQIVND (reference sequence). V was shortened by 3 bases and J by 10 bases, with 13 bases between the two germline ends. The length of the CDR3 is 14 residues. In nucleotides, the CDR3 is TGTGCCAGTAGTATCCAAAGGGAGAGGTCACCCCTCCACTTT. This encodes CASSIQRERSPLHF. Based on the CDR3 plus reference TRBV19 and TRBJ1-6, the full variable domain is DGGITQSPKYLFRKEGQNVTLSCEQNLNHDAMYWYRQDPGQGLRLIYYSQIVNDFQKGDIAEGYSVSREKKESFPLTVTSAQKNPTAFYLCASSIQRERSPLHFGNGTRLTVT.

This clone was recorded a few times. The V gene is TRBV7-2, the J gene TRBJ1-1; the D gene is possibly TRBD1 (5 bases). The V and J ends lost 1 base and 4 bases respectively, with 19 bases between them. This CDR3 spans 17 amino acids. The germline V gene has CDR1 SGHTA and CDR2 FQGNSA. The CDR3 region has the DNA TGTGCCAGCAGCTTAGGTGGGTGGGGCAGGTCAAGCACTGAAGCTTTCTTT. This encodes CASSLGGWGRSSTEAFF. Full variable domain (missing parts from reference TRBV7-2 and TRBJ1-1): GAGVSQSPSNKVTEKGKDVELRCDPISGHTALYWYRQSLGQGLEFLIYFQGNSAPDKSGLPSDRFSAERTGGSVSTLTIQRTQQEDSAVYLCASSLGGWGRSSTEAFFGQGTRLTVV.

J is TRBJ1-5 and V is TRBV11-2, with D possibly matching TRBD1 (5 bases). The CDR3 is 17 residues long. V lost 2 bases to trimming and J lost 0 bases, with 14 bases between them. Germline CDR1 reads SGHAT; CDR2 reads FQNNGV. The CDR3 region is CASSLYGTEYSNQPQHF. Written as DNA, the CDR3 is TGTGCCAGCAGCTTATATGGGACGGAGTATAGCAATCAGCCCCAGCATTTT.

The gene calls are TRBV7-9 and TRBJ1-1; D is ambiguous. V was trimmed by 5 bases and J by 5 bases, leaving 15 bases between them. Germline V gene lookup returns CDR1 SEHNR and CDR2 FQNEAQ (reference sequence). The CDR3 sequence is 14 residues long. The CDR3 DNA sequence: TGTGCCAGCAGCCTCCCTAGCGGGGTGACTGAAGCTTTCTTT. Translation: CASSLPSGVTEAFF.

V gene TRBV7-9 combines with J gene TRBJ2-1; 7 nucleotides agree with TRBD2. J was trimmed by 0 bases and V by 6 bases; bases with no gene match: 5. Germline loops: CDR1 SEHNR, CDR2 FQNEAQ (reference sequence). The CDR3 runs to 15 residues. The CDR3 region has the DNA TGTGCCAGCAGTAGACCGGGGGGCTCCTACAATGAGCAGTTCTTC. The encoded protein is CASSRPGGSYNEQFF.

The V call is TRBV9, the J call TRBJ2-5; 8 nucleotides align to TRBD1. Germline V CDR1 and CDR2: SGDLS, YYNGEE. The CDR3 covers 15 residues. V was clipped by 4 bases and J by 4 bases; unmatched bases: 9. The CDR3 loop is CASSLETGDAETQYF. In nucleotides, the CDR3 is TGTGCCAGCAGCTTAGAGACAGGGGACGCAGAGACCCAGTACTTC. The variable domain in full, with the rest retrieved from reference TRBV9 and TRBJ2-5, is DSGVTQTPKHLITATGQRVTLRCSPRSGDLSVYWYQQSLDQGLQFLIQYYNGEERAKGNILERFSAQQFPDLHSELNLSSLELGDSALYFCASSLETGDAETQYFGPGTRLLVL.

The V call is TRBV7-3, the J call TRBJ2-2; D unresolved. This CDR3 is built from 13 residues. V lost 1 base to trimming and J lost 7 bases, with 7 bases between them. Germline V gives CDR1 SGHTA, CDR2 FQGTGA. The CDR3 protein is CASSLRRDGELFF. DNA of the CDR3: TGTGCCAGCAGCTTAAGACGCGACGGGGAGCTGTTTTTT.

The J gene is TRBJ2-7, the V gene TRBV30; D is unclear. Per the germline V gene, CDR1 is GTSNPN and CDR2 is SVGIG (reference sequence). The CDR3 runs 11 residues. Trimming removed 7 bases at V and 2 bases at J, with 9 bases between. This CDR3 is CALDRPYEQYF. CDR3 in DNA: TGTGCCTTGGACCGGCCCTACGAGCAGTACTTC.

This clone was found a few times. This chain links TRBV24-1 with TRBJ2-1, with D possibly being TRBD2 (6 bases). The CDR3 covers 16 residues. Germline V CDR1 and CDR2: KGHDR, SFDVKD. Between the trimmed V and J ends, which lost 2 bases and 8 bases, there was a span of 18 bases. CDR3 DNA: TGTGCCACCAGTGATTCAAGACTAGGCGGTCGGTATGAGCAGTTCTTC. It specifies CATSDSRLGGRYEQFF.

The chain joins TRBV6-1 to TRBJ2-7, with D perhaps TRBD2 (5 bases). The germline V and J ends were trimmed by 2 bases and 7 bases, with 12 bases remaining between them. CDR1 and CDR2 from the germline V gene are MNHNS and SASEGT. This CDR3 has 13 residues. DNA of the CDR3: TGTGCCAGCAGTGAACCAGGAACGGGGGAGCAGTACGTC. It encodes CASSEPGTGEQYV.

The V call is TRBV28, the J call TRBJ1-1; weak D call: TRBD1 (5 bases). The CDR3 has 14 residues. Germline values: CDR1 MDHEN, CDR2 SYDVKM. Trimming cost V 6 bases and J 7 bases, with 18 bases left between them. The chain's CDR3 is CASRPGPRSYEAFF. CDR3 bases: TGTGCCAGCAGGCCGGGACCACGCTCGTATGAAGCTTTCTTT.

CDR3 in amino acids: CASTLGRGAGELFF. The CDR3 DNA follows: TGTGCCAGCACCCTTGGCAGGGGCGCCGGGGAGCTGTTTTTT. V usage is TRBV5-6 and J usage is TRBJ2-2, with D tentatively TRBD1 (6 bases). Per the germline V gene, CDR1 is SGHDT and CDR2 is YYEEEE. This CDR3 contains 14 residues. The V gene lost 6 bases and the J gene lost 6 bases, with 15 bases spanning the gap.

The V call is TRBV7-2, the J call TRBJ2-7, with D perhaps assigned TRBD1 or TRBD2 (5 bases each). The CDR3 is 14 residues long. The germline CDR1 and CDR2 sequences are SGHTA and FQGNSA. V lost 5 bases to trimming and J lost 3 bases, with 14 bases between them. CDR3 coding DNA: TGTGCCAGCAGCGAAGAGGGGATACTCTACGAGCAGTACTTC. It is translated as CASSEEGILYEQYF.

This clone was recorded at least ten times. This sequence joins TRBV2 and TRBJ1-6, with D possibly TRBD1 on 6 matching bases. CDR1 SNHLY and CDR2 FYNNEI come from the germline V gene. V was trimmed by 6 bases and J by 10 bases, leaving 16 bases between them. The CDR3 contains 14 residues. Here the CDR3 DNA reads TGTGCCAGCAGCGAAAGGGGGGGTTGGTCACCCCTCCACTTT. The encoded protein is CASSERGGWSPLHF. Complete variable domain (other parts from reference TRBV2 and TRBJ1-6): EPEVTQTPSHQVTQMGQEVILRCVPISNHLYFYWYRQILGQKVEFLVSFYNNEISEKSEIFDDQFSVERPDGSNFTLKIRSTKLEDSAMYFCASSERGGWSPLHFGNGTRLTVT.

The chain joins TRBV27 to TRBJ1-5, with a possible D match to TRBD1 (6 bases). Trimming took off 1 base at V and 0 bases at J, with 10 bases between the two ends. CDR3 size: 16 residues. Germline V CDR1 and CDR2: MNHEY, SMNVEV (reference sequence). CDR3 amino acids: CASSLWGAYSNQPQHF. CDR3 DNA: TGTGCCAGCAGTTTATGGGGGGCCTATAGCAATCAGCCCCAGCATTTT.